Below, 23 T cell receptor beta chains from the same sample are listed, as sequenced in a study of cytomegalovirus exposure and HLA in healthy donors. The PCR was carried out with 60 Vbeta primers and 13 Jbeta primers. Sequencing was performed with immunoSEQ multiplex PCR; in TCRdb, only in-frame clones are kept and a portion is missing. The sample has around 25,000 clones; the top ten hold 17%. Sequenced input: PBMCs. Receptors originate from a male donor in good health and CMV-seropositive.

The V and J genes are TRBV13 and TRBJ1-2, with 7 nucleotides matching TRBD1. Looked up from germline, CDR1 is PRHDT and CDR2 is FYEKMQ (reference sequence). V lost 4 bases, J lost 4 bases, and 12 bases stayed unmatched. The CDR3 runs to 16 residues. The CDR3 loop reads CASSSYDRAAAYGYTF. The CDR3 bases are TGTGCCAGCAGCTCCTACGACAGGGCAGCCGCCTATGGCTACACCTTC.

The V and J genes are TRBV2 and TRBJ1-2; D remains unclear. Trimming took off 7 bases at V and 8 bases at J, with 20 bases between the two ends. There are 14 residues in the CDR3. Per the germline V gene, CDR1 is SNHLY and CDR2 is FYNNEI. Written as DNA, the CDR3 is TGTGCCAGCATCCGAGAGCTCGAGGAGGGAGGCTACACCTTC. Protein: CASIRELEEGGYTF.

On this clone: The junction and the germline gene differ at one end; a read error may be behind it. J is TRBJ1-2 and V is TRBV14; 7 bases fit TRBD1. The CDR3 covers 11 residues. Germline V gene sequence: CDR1 SGHDN, CDR2 FVKESK. CDR3 protein: CASSLLRDRHF. CDR3 nucleotide sequence: TGTGCCAGCAGCCTCCTCCGGGACAGACACTTC. Supplemented by reference TRBV14 and TRBJ1-2, the full variable domain reads EAGVTQFPSHSVIEKGQTVTLRCDPISGHDNLYWYRRVMGKEIKFLLHFVKESKQDESGMPNNRFLAERTGGTYSTLKVQPAELEDSGVYFCASSLLRDRHFGSGTRLTVV.

This chain joins TRBV30 and TRBJ2-7; D possibly corresponds to TRBD2 (6 bases). Trimming stripped 3 bases from V and 2 bases from J, with 17 bases between. This CDR3 spans 15 amino acids. Per the germline V gene, CDR1 is GTSNPN and CDR2 is SVGIG (reference sequence). DNA for the CDR3: TGTGCCTGGAGGCCCGGGACTCTCGACGCCTACGAGCAGTACTTC. This sequence encodes CAWRPGTLDAYEQYF.

J is TRBJ1-1 and V is TRBV27, with 9 nucleotides matching TRBD1. Germline-derived CDR1 and CDR2 are MNHEY and SMNVEV (reference sequence). V gave up 5 bases and J gave up 2 bases; unmatched junction bases: 6. CDR3 length equals 15 residues. CDR3 sequence: CASSPWTGENTEAFF. In nucleotides, the CDR3 is TGTGCCAGCAGTCCCTGGACAGGGGAAAACACTGAAGCTTTCTTT.

The chain employs TRBV7-2 and TRBJ2-1; TRBD2 agrees at 9 bases. Germline assignment: CDR1 SGHTA and CDR2 FQGNSA. The CDR3 consists of 16 residues. V shed 3 bases and J 5 bases; nucleotides not matched to a gene: 8. The CDR3 nucleotides are TGTGCCAGCAGCTTTAGTAGCGGGAGTTCCGACAATGAGCAGTTCTTC. Its translation is CASSFSSGSSDNEQFF.

This chain connects TRBV7-8 to TRBJ1-6; D possibly corresponds to TRBD1 (5 bases). This CDR3 is 13 amino acids long. V gave up 0 bases and J gave up 10 bases, with 7 bases separating them. Per the germline V gene, CDR1 is SGHVS and CDR2 is FQNEAQ. The CDR3 DNA sequence: TGTGCCAGCAGCTTAGCAGGGGTATCACCCCTCCACTTT. Encoded protein: CASSLAGVSPLHF.

J is TRBJ1-2 and V is TRBV30, with unresolved D. The CDR3 has 14 amino acids. Germline V gene data show CDR1 as GTSNPN and CDR2 as SVGIG (reference sequence). Trimming took 6 bases from V and 4 from J, leaving 18 bases between them. The CDR3 is CACGSPGFSYGYTF. In nucleotides, the CDR3 is TGTGCCTGCGGGTCCCCGGGGTTCTCCTATGGCTACACCTTC.

The chain is built from TRBV4-3 and TRBJ1-3; the D is unclear. Trimming cost V 0 bases and J 0 bases, with 9 bases left between them. This CDR3 region has 16 residues. Germline CDR1 and CDR2: LGHNA and YSLEER. Here the CDR3 reads CASSQDRVSSGNTIYF. CDR3 in DNA: TGCGCCAGCAGCCAAGATCGGGTGAGCTCTGGAAACACCATATATTTT.

This chain uses TRBV10-3 with TRBJ1-1; TRBD1 matches 7 bases. The CDR3 covers 15 residues. CDR1 is ENHRY, CDR2 SYGVKD, per germline. The V gene end was trimmed by 6 bases and the J gene end by 1 base; junction bases not matched to a gene: 8. CDR3 region: CAIRDRDGGNTEAFF. As DNA, the CDR3 is TGTGCCATCAGAGACAGGGACGGGGGGAACACTGAAGCTTTCTTT.

The chain recombines TRBV20-1 with TRBJ2-4; weak D call: TRBD2 (5 bases). CDR1 is DFQATT and CDR2 is SNEGSKA in the germline V gene (reference sequence). V lost 5 bases to trimming and J lost 7 bases, with 9 bases between them. CDR3 length: 11 residues. The CDR3 nucleotides read TGCAGTGCTGCCCTAGCTAACATTCAGTACTTC. It translates to CSAALANIQYF.

The chain recombines TRBV6-1 with TRBJ1-2; D may be TRBD1 (6 bases). The CDR3 runs 13 residues. In germline, CDR1 is MNHNS, CDR2 SASEGT. The V end lost 8 bases, the J end lost 8 bases, and 18 bases lay between the germline ends. As DNA, the CDR3 is TGTGCCAGCTTTCGGCAGGGGTTCCAAGGCTACACCTTC. This gives the protein CASFRQGFQGYTF.

The chain joins TRBV7-2 to TRBJ2-7; 10 bases agree with TRBD1. The germline CDR1 and CDR2 sequences are SGHTA and FQGNSA. The CDR3 spans 14 residues. J was trimmed by 3 bases and V by 2 bases; bases with no gene match: 1. Here the CDR3 reads CASSLWTGGYEQYF. CDR3 sequence (DNA): TGTGCCAGCAGCTTATGGACAGGGGGCTACGAGCAGTACTTC.

This chain connects TRBV6-5 to TRBJ1-2; 7 bases line up with TRBD1. Germline CDR1 reads MNHEY; CDR2 reads SVGAGI. The V segment lost 6 bases and the J segment 1 base; nucleotides outside the gene matches: 8. CDR3 length: 15 residues. CDR3: CASRKGAGGNYGYTF. The CDR3 DNA reads TGTGCCAGCAGAAAGGGGGCCGGTGGTAACTATGGCTACACCTTC.

This sequence joins TRBV4-1 and TRBJ2-7; 9 bases align to TRBD1. V lost 4 bases to trimming and J lost 6 bases; unmatched junction nucleotides: 7. Germline assignment: CDR1 MGHRA and CDR2 YSYEKL. CDR3 length: 14 residues. CDR3 region: CASSLGQGPSEQYF. CDR3 coding DNA: TGCGCCAGCAGCCTTGGACAGGGGCCTAGCGAGCAGTACTTC.

The chain employs TRBV19 and TRBJ1-5, with TRBD1 matching over 7 bases. Trimming at V came to 1 base and at J to 0 bases, leaving 6 bases not matched to a gene. The CDR3 spans 17 residues. From germline, CDR1 is LNHDA and CDR2 SQIVND (reference sequence). The CDR3 DNA reads as TGTGCCAGTAGTATAGGGAAGGGGGCGGGTAGCAATCAGCCCCAGCATTTT. Translating it yields CASSIGKGAGSNQPQHF.

This chain links TRBV9 with TRBJ2-7, with a weak D call TRBD2 (5 bases). The ends were cut back, 3 bases at V and 7 bases at J, with 14 bases in the middle. The V gene's germline CDR1 is SGDLS and CDR2 YYNGEE. The CDR3 spans 13 residues. CDR3 bases: TGTGCCAGCAGCGCCGGGATTTCGGGAGAGCAGTACTTC. This translates into CASSAGISGEQYF.

This sequence joins TRBV7-9 and TRBJ2-7; TRBD2 might be the D (7 bases). The CDR3 extends over 15 amino acids. Germline V lookup: CDR1 SEHNR, CDR2 FQNEAQ (reference sequence). V lost 5 bases and J lost 3, with 17 bases in between. The CDR3 region is CASSDLGGPHYEQYF. In DNA, the CDR3 is TGTGCCAGCAGCGACCTGGGGGGGCCCCACTACGAGCAGTACTTC.

V is TRBV7-8 and J is TRBJ1-3, with TRBD1 as a possible D gene (6 bases). The CDR3 consists of 13 residues. Trimming removed 5 bases at V and 6 bases at J, with 11 bases between. The V gene's germline CDR1 is SGHVS and CDR2 FQNEAQ. DNA for the CDR3: TGTGCCAGCAGCCCGGGGGGGCTAAACACCATATATTTT. Protein sequence: CASSPGGLNTIYF. Full variable domain (rest looked up from reference TRBV7-8 and TRBJ1-3): GAGVSQSPRYKVAKRGQDVALRCDPISGHVSLFWYQQALGQGPEFLTYFQNEAQLDKSGLPSDRFFAERPEGSVSTLKIQRTQQEDSAVYLCASSPGGLNTIYFGEGSWLTVV.

J is TRBJ2-2 and V is TRBV11-2, with TRBD2 identical over 8 bases. With 2 bases clipped from V and 2 bases from J, the junction kept 4 bases outside the gene matches. Looked up from germline, CDR1 is SGHAT and CDR2 is FQNNGV. The CDR3 length is 16 residues. CDR3 sequence (DNA): TGTGCCAGCAGCTTACTTACTAGCGGTAACACCGGGGAGCTGTTTTTT. Amino acids: CASSLLTSGNTGELFF.

The chain recombines TRBV4-3 with TRBJ2-7, with TRBD1 matching over 10 bases. V was clipped by 3 bases and J by 2 bases; unmatched bases: 7. CDR1 LGHNA and CDR2 YSLEER come from the germline V gene. The CDR3 sequence is 16 residues long. CDR3 protein: CASSQGTGDKAYEQYF. In DNA form, the CDR3 reads TGCGCCAGCAGCCAGGGGACAGGGGATAAAGCCTACGAGCAGTACTTC.

The chain joins TRBV15 to TRBJ1-2; 8 nucleotides agree with TRBD1. V shed 3 bases, J shed 5 bases, and the junction held 2 bases outside the gene matches. In germline, CDR1 is LNHNV, CDR2 YYDKDF (reference sequence). The CDR3 runs 13 residues. The CDR3 is CATSSTGGYGYTF. The CDR3 DNA is TGTGCCACCAGCAGCACAGGGGGGTATGGCTACACCTTC.

CDR3 region: CASNAGGRAFF. The CDR3 DNA reads TGTGCCAGCAACGCAGGGGGCAGAGCTTTCTTT. The chain is built from TRBV6-5 and TRBJ1-1; TRBD1 agrees at 8 bases. Trimming removed 7 bases from V and 10 bases from J; junction bases left unmatched: 5. The germline V gene has CDR1 MNHEY and CDR2 SVGAGI. This CDR3 contains 11 residues.